This T cell receptor (beta chain) comes out of a study of cytomegalovirus exposure and HLA in healthy donors. Notes on the study in general: A reported reduction in N-insertions relative to the roughly 700-donor mean was seen in an Asian-associated ancestry cluster in a later analysis. While the bulk of TCR sequences proved rare, some public TCRs turned up in many donors.

The PCR used 60 Vbeta and 13 Jbeta primers. TCRdb's copy holds only in-frame clones and misses some; the assay was immunoSEQ multiplex PCR. The table shows some 150,000 clones, with over 70% occurring only once. CDR1 and CDR2 (germline): SNHLY, FYNNEI. Trimming cost V 10 bases and J 6 bases; bases outside gene matches: 9. The CDR3 runs to 13 residues. Worth noting for this clone: Its target is unknown.

The sequenced material came from PBMCs. The sequence came from a male donor in good health and CMV-seronegative. V and J are TRBV2 and TRBJ2-5; 9 nucleotides agree with TRBD1. Here the CDR3 reads CATRTGGAQTQYF. The CDR3 DNA reads as TGTGCCACAAGAACAGGGGGCGCCCAGACCCAGTACTTC.